This entry describes one TCR beta chain. Its antigen is currently unknown. This sample is drawn from a study of cytotoxic CD8 clonotypes in ibrutinib-treated CLL. Study-level information: IGHV unmutated about 17; relapsed/refractory approximately 10; treatment-naive some 16. Whole-study findings and limits: Measured clonality at baseline was greater than in age-matched healthy donors and tracked with circulating CD8+ T-cell counts.

This CDR3 is built from 15 residues. CDR1 is MNHEY, CDR2 SMNVEV, per germline (reference sequence). The germline V and J ends were trimmed by 5 bases and 5 bases, with 19 bases remaining between them. The method was immunoSEQ multiplex PCR; TCRdb's version includes in-frame clones alone and lacks a portion of them. The table shows 250,000 or so clones, with about three quarters occurring only once. The J gene is TRBJ2-7, the V gene TRBV27; D is possibly TRBD1 (7 bases). The source of this sequence is a human donor with chronic lymphocytic leukemia. The starting material was PBMCs, obtained after 24 months of ibrutinib treatment. CDR3 region: CASSDLGPGGNEQYF. Written as DNA, the CDR3 is TGTGCCAGCAGTGATTTGGGGCCAGGGGGGAACGAGCAGTACTTC.